This TCR beta chain emerged from a study of cytomegalovirus exposure and HLA in healthy donors. The CDR3 is 15 amino acids. CDR1 is SEHNR, CDR2 FQNEAQ, per germline (reference sequence). With V trimmed by 5 bases and J by 4 bases, 5 bases remained unmatched. It was with 60 Vbeta and 13 Jbeta primers that the PCR ran. Assay: immunoSEQ multiplex PCR; the TCRdb copy retains only in-frame clones and omits some. The data show around 150,000 clones, around 80% seen once. The source material was PBMCs. J is TRBJ2-1 and V is TRBV7-9, with 10 bases fitting TRBD1. The receptor was derived from a male donor in good health and CMV-seropositive. The CDR3 DNA reads as TGTGCCAGCAGCCTCCCGGACAGGGGGTACAATGAGCAGTTCTTC. Translation gives CASSLPDRGYNEQFF.